This TCR beta chain was recorded in a study of graft-versus-host responses after intestinal transplantation. Study details: Each of the recipients got a multivisceral, liver-intestinal, or isolated intestinal transplant. Anti-thymocyte globulin served as induction for all recipients, who then took tacrolimus and steroids for about 3 years. General study results and limits: GvH clones surfaced in recipient marrow, some emerging earlier in ileum or blood.

The V gene's germline CDR1 is LNHDA and CDR2 SQIVND (reference sequence). Trimming removed 3 bases at V and 6 bases at J, with 15 bases between. The CDR3 is 14 amino acids. Notes on this clone: What it binds is unknown.

TCRdb's copy holds only in-frame clones and misses some; the assay was immunoSEQ multiplex PCR. The top ten hold approximately 5.1% of the sample, which has tens of thousands of clones, roughly 89% seen once. The genes are TRBV19 and TRBJ2-7, with D maybe TRBD2 (5 bases). Sequencing was performed on PBMCs, taken about 93 weeks after intestinal transplant. The sequence was obtained from a human patient who received an intestinal transplant, so some T cells may come from the graft donor. The CDR3 protein is CASSMFPDYFEQYF. DNA for the CDR3: TGTGCCAGTAGTATGTTTCCAGACTACTTCGAGCAGTACTTC.